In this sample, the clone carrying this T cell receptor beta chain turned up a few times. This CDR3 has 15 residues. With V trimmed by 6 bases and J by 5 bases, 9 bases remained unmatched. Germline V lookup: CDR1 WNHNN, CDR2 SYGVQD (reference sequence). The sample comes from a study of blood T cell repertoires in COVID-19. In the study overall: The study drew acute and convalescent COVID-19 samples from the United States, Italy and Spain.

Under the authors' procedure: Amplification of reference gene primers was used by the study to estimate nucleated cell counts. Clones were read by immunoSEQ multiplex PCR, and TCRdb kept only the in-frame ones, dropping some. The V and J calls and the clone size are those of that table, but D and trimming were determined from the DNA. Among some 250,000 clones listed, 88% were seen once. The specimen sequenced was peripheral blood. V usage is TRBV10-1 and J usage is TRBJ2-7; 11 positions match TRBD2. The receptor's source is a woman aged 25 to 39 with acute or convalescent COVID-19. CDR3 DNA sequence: TGCGCCAGCAGCGAGACTAGCGGGACTAGCCACGAGCAGTACTTC. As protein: CASSETSGTSHEQYF.